The 32 T cell receptor beta chains below were found in one sample sequenced in a study of blood T cell repertoires in COVID-19. Here immunoSEQ multiplex PCR was the method, and the copy in TCRdb shows in-frame clones only, minus some. This repertoire shows 99,000 or so clones, about 87% found once; its top ten account for 15%. The specimen was peripheral blood. Every receptor here comes from a man aged 45-65 years with acute or convalescent COVID-19.

As regards this clone: The junction differs from germline at one of its ends, possibly a read error. The chain joins TRBV30 to TRBJ2-1; 10 nucleotides agree with TRBD2. Germline V gene data show CDR1 as GTSNPN and CDR2 as SVGIG (reference sequence). CDR3 size: 16 residues. CDR3 loop: CVWTRGASGSNNEQFF. CDR3 sequence (DNA): TGTGTCTGGACCCGGGGGGCTAGCGGGAGTAACAATGAGCAGTTCTTC.

The CDR3 DNA follows: TGTGCCACCCGAGGACAGGGGACCGGGGAGCTGTTTTTT. This translates into CATRGQGTGELFF. This rearrangement joins TRBV5-4 to TRBJ2-2, with 9 bases aligning to TRBD1. CDR1 and CDR2 from the germline V gene are SGHNT and YYREEE (reference sequence). The V and J ends lost 9 bases and 5 bases, in that order; junction bases with no gene match: 5. The CDR3 is 13 residues long.

The chain carries TRBV5-1 and TRBJ2-1; TRBD2 aligns across 16 bases. With V trimmed by 1 base and J by 9 bases, 13 bases remained unmatched. The germline CDR1 and CDR2 sequences are SGHRS and YFSETQ. CDR3 size: 19 residues. CDR3 sequence reads: CASSLPRQGTSGRATEQFF. The DNA for the CDR3 is TGCGCCAGCAGCTTGCCCCGACAGGGGACTAGCGGGAGGGCCACTGAGCAGTTCTTC.

This clone has a single count. For the CDR3, the DNA is TGTGCCAGCAGTGAAGCCATGAAACACCGCTTCTCATTGAACAGGGAAATTAGCACAGATACGCAGTATTTT. It encodes CASSEAMKHRFSLNREISTDTQYF. The chain uses TRBV6-1 and TRBJ2-3, with D possibly being TRBD1 (6 bases). The germline V gene encodes CDR1 MNHNS and CDR2 SASEGT. Deletions cut 0 bases from V and 0 bases from J, with 34 bases between. The CDR3 has 24 amino acids.

J is TRBJ2-2 and V is TRBV6-5; possibly TRBD2 for D (5 bases). The CDR3 length is 14 residues. The ends were cut back, 5 bases at V and 5 bases at J, with 12 bases in the middle. The germline V gene has CDR1 MNHEY and CDR2 SVGAGI. Here the CDR3 reads CASSRSSGTGELFF. The CDR3 DNA reads TGTGCCAGCAGTCGCTCATCGGGGACCGGGGAGCTGTTTTTT.

The V and J genes are TRBV5-1 and TRBJ2-2, with TRBD1 matching 9 bases. The J segment lost 4 bases and the V segment lost 4 bases, leaving 8 bases of the junction unmatched. The germline CDR1 and CDR2 sequences are SGHRS and YFSETQ. The CDR3 spans 16 residues. In DNA form, the CDR3 reads TGCGCCAGCAGCGCCCTCGGGACAGGGATCACCGGGGAGCTGTTTTTT. Translating it yields CASSALGTGITGELFF.

This chain uses TRBV6-5 with TRBJ1-1; tentative D call: TRBD1 (6 bases). The CDR3 covers 13 residues. Deletions cut 10 bases from V and 4 bases from J, with 16 bases between. Germline CDR1 reads MNHEY; CDR2 reads SVGAGI. The CDR3 loop is CAIVTQGGTEAFF. Here the CDR3 DNA reads TGTGCCATCGTAACACAGGGTGGCACTGAAGCTTTCTTT.

CDR3 sequence: CASSRSPSEQYF. The CDR3 nucleotides are TGTGCCAGCAGCCGTAGCCCTTCCGAGCAGTACTTC. The rearrangement links TRBV6-2 or TRBV6-3 to TRBJ2-7; D is unresolved. V shed 6 bases and J shed 6 bases, with 12 bases lying between them. This CDR3 comprises 12 residues. Germline CDR1 MNHEY, CDR2 SVGEGT.

The rearrangement joins TRBV11-2 to TRBJ2-1; D uncertain. With 0 bases removed from V and 6 bases from J, the gap between germline ends came to 6 bases. Germline V lookup: CDR1 SGHAT, CDR2 FQNNGV. This CDR3 comprises 13 residues. CDR3 bases: TGTGCCAGCAGCTTAGAGACTCCCAATGAGCAGTTCTTC. Residues: CASSLETPNEQFF.

V gene TRBV6-1 combines with J gene TRBJ1-5; tentative D call: TRBD1 (6 bases). V lost 3 bases, J lost 11 bases, and 8 bases lay in between. Germline V lookup: CDR1 MNHNS, CDR2 SASEGT. The CDR3 is 11 amino acids. The DNA of the CDR3 is TGTGCCAGCAGTGAGGCAGGGGCCCAGCATTTT. This sequence encodes CASSEAGAQHF.

J is TRBJ2-5 and V is TRBV6-6; D is possibly TRBD2 (6 bases). The germline CDR1 and CDR2 sequences are MNHNY and SVGAGI (reference sequence). The CDR3 is 15 residues long. V lost 4 bases, J lost 1 base, and 13 bases lay in between. CDR3 nucleotides: TGTGCCAGCAGTTGGGGACTCCAAGGCCAAGAGACCCAGTACTTC. Its translation is CASSWGLQGQETQYF.

The chain has TRBV5-1 and TRBJ2-1, with 10 positions matching TRBD1. V lost 2 bases to trimming and J lost 8 bases; unmatched junction nucleotides: 7. The germline CDR1 and CDR2 sequences are SGHRS and YFSETQ. The CDR3 contains 15 residues. The CDR3 sequence is CASSLTGTGVDEQFF. The CDR3 coding sequence is TGCGCCAGCAGCTTAACCGGGACAGGGGTCGATGAGCAGTTCTTC.

V usage is TRBV7-8 and J usage is TRBJ2-2; 9 bases match TRBD1. Germline CDR1 is SGHVS and CDR2 is FQNEAQ. V trimming: 5 bases; J trimming: 5 bases; junction bases outside the gene matches: 6. CDR3 size: 15 residues. CDR3 bases: TGTGCCAGCAGCCCAGGACAGGGGCGGACCGGGGAGCTGTTTTTT. Its protein is CASSPGQGRTGELFF.

The chain combines TRBV25-1 with TRBJ1-5, with a weak D call TRBD1 (6 bases). The CDR3 length is 14 residues. Between the trimmed V and J ends, which lost 4 bases and 7 bases, there was a span of 14 bases. The germline CDR1 and CDR2 sequences are MGHDK and SYGVNS. This CDR3 reads CASSAAGVGQPQHF. The CDR3 DNA is TGTGCCAGCAGTGCGGCAGGGGTGGGGCAGCCCCAGCATTTT. Filled out from reference TRBV25-1 and TRBJ1-5, the complete variable domain reads EADIYQTPRYLVIGTGKKITLECSQTMGHDKMYWYQQDPGMELHLIHYSYGVNSTEKGDLSSESTVSRIRTEHFPLTLESARPSHTSQYLCASSAAGVGQPQHFGDGTRLSIL.

The chain combines TRBV7-9 with TRBJ2-5; TRBD1 matches 8 bases. Germline loops: CDR1 SEHNR, CDR2 FQNEAQ (reference sequence). The ends lost 5 bases at V and 1 base at J; junction bases unmatched: 3. The CDR3 is 14 residues long. The CDR3 DNA is TGTGCCAGCAGCGCGGACAGGGTCCAAGAGACCCAGTACTTC. It is translated as CASSADRVQETQYF.

J is TRBJ1-2 and V is TRBV10-3; 12 bases fit TRBD1. The CDR3 runs to 16 residues. V shed 2 bases and J 8 bases; nucleotides not matched to a gene: 9. Germline lookup yields CDR1 ENHRY and CDR2 SYGVKD. CDR3 residues: CAISERVGTGGKGYTF. The CDR3 bases are TGTGCCATCAGTGAGAGAGTCGGGACAGGGGGCAAGGGCTACACCTTC.

The chain carries TRBV28 and TRBJ1-4; D is undetermined. Germline V gene lookup returns CDR1 MDHEN and CDR2 SYDVKM. The CDR3 is 14 residues long. Deletions cut 9 bases from V and 0 bases from J, with 11 bases between. The CDR3 DNA is TGTGCCAGTTCCGGGGTCACAACTAATGAAAAACTGTTTTTT. This translates into CASSGVTTNEKLFF.

The chain employs TRBV29-1 and TRBJ1-2; 7 bases align to TRBD1. This CDR3 spans 14 amino acids. CDR1 and CDR2 from the germline V gene are SQVTM and ANQGSEA. The V segment lost 7 bases and the J segment 0 bases; nucleotides outside the gene matches: 8. CDR3 coding DNA: TGCAGCGCCCAAAGGGACAGATCTAACTATGGCTACACCTTC. It codes for CSAQRDRSNYGYTF.

The CDR3 bases are TGTGCCAGCAGCCAATTTAGCGCCATAGAGCAGTTCTTC. Its translation: CASSQFSAIEQFF. The chain has TRBV14 and TRBJ2-1; TRBD2 is a possible D gene (5 bases). V lost 2 bases and J 10 bases, leaving 12 bases between the germline ends. Germline assignment: CDR1 SGHDN and CDR2 FVKESK. The CDR3 runs 13 residues.

This rearrangement joins TRBV5-4 to TRBJ2-1; D perhaps matches TRBD2 (6 bases). V gave up 9 bases and J gave up 0 bases, with 16 bases separating them. Germline values: CDR1 SGHNT, CDR2 YYREEE (reference sequence). This CDR3 spans 15 amino acids. The DNA for the CDR3 is TGTGCCACCCAGGGAGGCCTTAGCTCCTACAATGAGCAGTTCTTC. It yields the protein CATQGGLSSYNEQFF.

The V and J genes are TRBV25-1 and TRBJ1-5; 8 bases match TRBD1. The CDR3 has 16 residues. With 3 bases clipped from V and 2 bases from J, the junction kept 6 bases outside the gene matches. Germline V gives CDR1 MGHDK, CDR2 SYGVNS. The CDR3 DNA follows: TGTGCCAGCAGTGATTCGGACAGGGCGGGCAATCAGCCCCAGCATTTT. This sequence encodes CASSDSDRAGNQPQHF.

This chain links TRBV2 with TRBJ2-7; 8 nucleotides align to TRBD1. The CDR3 runs 14 residues. CDR1 and CDR2 (germline): SNHLY, FYNNEI. The trim removed 7 bases at V and 1 base at J, leaving 6 bases unmatched. This CDR3 reads CASTTGTGSYEQYF. The CDR3 DNA follows: TGTGCCAGCACTACCGGGACAGGATCCTACGAGCAGTACTTC.

The chain carries TRBV5-8 and TRBJ1-4, with 8 bases that match TRBD1. There are 15 residues in the CDR3. Germline V CDR1 and CDR2: SGHTS, YDEGEE. V dropped 6 bases and J dropped 4; count of bases not matched to a gene: 8. The CDR3 loop is CASNDRGLGNEKLFF. DNA for the CDR3: TGTGCCAGCAACGACAGGGGTCTGGGTAATGAAAAACTGTTTTTT.

The rearrangement joins TRBV12-3 or TRBV12-4 to TRBJ1-3; a weak D match, TRBD1 (5 bases). This CDR3 is 13 amino acids long. V was pared by 2 bases and J by 4 bases, with 6 bases between. The CDR3 DNA follows: TGTGCCAGCAGTTTAAACAGGGGAAACACCATATATTTT. This codes for CASSLNRGNTIYF.

As for this clone: This sequence may be a read error, since a much larger clone differs from it by one base. The chain carries TRBV6-6 and TRBJ1-2, with 7 bases that match TRBD1. Germline V lookup: CDR1 MNHNY, CDR2 SVGAGI (reference sequence). CDR3 size: 13 residues. The junction had 3 bases not matched to a gene; V was cut back by 6 bases and J by 2 bases. DNA for the CDR3: TGTGCCAGCAGCCCACAGGGGAACTATGGCTACACCTTC. It codes for CASSPQGNYGYTF.

J is TRBJ1-1 and V is TRBV3-1 (or the pseudogene TRBV3-2); the match to TRBD1 covers 7 bases. Trimming removed 1 base from V and 2 bases from J; junction bases left unmatched: 4. CDR1 and CDR2 (germline): LGHDT, YNNKEL (reference sequence). The CDR3 loop spans 15 amino acids. CDR3 in amino acids: CASSQGTGANTEAFF. The CDR3 nucleotides are TGTGCCAGCAGCCAAGGTACAGGGGCAAACACTGAAGCTTTCTTT.

This clone was found once. The chain is built from TRBV10-3 and TRBJ1-1; D gene ambiguous. V lost 2 bases, J lost 4 bases, and 11 bases lay in between. The germline V gene encodes CDR1 ENHRY and CDR2 SYGVKD. There are 14 residues in the CDR3. In DNA form, the CDR3 reads TGTGCCATCAGTGAGGTTCCGCAAGCCACTGAAGCTTTCTTT. Translation gives CAISEVPQATEAFF.

V gene TRBV11-2 combines with J gene TRBJ2-1, with 7 bases identical to TRBD2. Germline loops: CDR1 SGHAT, CDR2 FQNNGV. V trimming: 5 bases; J trimming: 6 bases; junction bases outside the gene matches: 4. This CDR3 region has 13 residues. CDR3 sequence reads: CASSRLAGNEQFF. CDR3 nucleotide sequence: TGTGCCAGCAGCCGACTAGCAGGCAATGAGCAGTTCTTC.

The chain couples TRBV5-1 to TRBJ2-3; maybe TRBD1 (5 bases). V lost 0 bases to trimming and J lost 6 bases, with 14 bases between them. CDR1 is SGHRS and CDR2 is YFSETQ in the germline V gene. This CDR3 comprises 15 residues. CDR3 protein: CASSLDRPQVDTQYF. The CDR3 DNA follows: TGCGCCAGCAGCTTGGACAGACCACAGGTCGATACGCAGTATTTT.

This chain connects TRBV27 to TRBJ1-5, with 8 positions matching TRBD1. Germline CDR1 and CDR2: MNHEY and SMNVEV (reference sequence). The CDR3 extends over 16 amino acids. J gave up 7 bases and V 5 bases, and 13 bases lay outside the gene matches. The CDR3 loop is CASSPTRQGLKQPQHF. In DNA form, the CDR3 reads TGTGCCAGCAGTCCGACGAGACAGGGGCTCAAACAGCCCCAGCATTTT.

The chain links TRBV19 to TRBJ2-4; 9 bases agree with TRBD1. V lost 5 bases to trimming and J lost 0 bases; unmatched junction nucleotides: 8. Germline values: CDR1 LNHDA, CDR2 SQIVND (reference sequence). The CDR3 consists of 17 residues. The CDR3 loop is CASSHWDRAVAKNIQYF. The CDR3 DNA is TGTGCCAGTAGTCATTGGGACAGGGCTGTAGCCAAAAACATTCAGTACTTC.

The gene calls are TRBV28 and TRBJ1-3, with 8 bases aligning to TRBD1. V was pared by 4 bases and J by 2 bases, with 4 bases of the junction left unmatched. CDR3 length equals 15 residues. The V gene's germline CDR1 is MDHEN and CDR2 SYDVKM. The CDR3 DNA follows: TGTGCCAGCAGTTCCCTCAGGGGGCCTGGAAACACCATATATTTT. Its protein product is CASSSLRGPGNTIYF.